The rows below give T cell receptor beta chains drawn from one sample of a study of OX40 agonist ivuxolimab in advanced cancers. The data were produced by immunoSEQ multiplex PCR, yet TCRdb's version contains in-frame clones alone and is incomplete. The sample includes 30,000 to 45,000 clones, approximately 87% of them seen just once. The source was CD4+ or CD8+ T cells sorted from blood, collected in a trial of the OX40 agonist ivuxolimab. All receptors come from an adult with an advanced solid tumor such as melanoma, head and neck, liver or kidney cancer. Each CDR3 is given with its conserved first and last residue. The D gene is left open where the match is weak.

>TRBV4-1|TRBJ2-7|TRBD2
TGCGCCAGCAGCCAAGAAGGCTTTAGCGGGAGTGGTGAGCAGTACTTC
CASSQEGFSGSGEQYF
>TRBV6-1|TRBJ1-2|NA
TGTGCCAGCAGAGACCGAACTGCCTATGGCTACACCTTC
CASRDRTAYGYTF
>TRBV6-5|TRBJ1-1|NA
TGTGCCAGCAGTTACAGTTACACTGAAGCTTTCTTT
CASSYSYTEAFF
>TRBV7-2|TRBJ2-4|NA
TGTGCCAGCAGCTTATATGCGGTGGAAGCCAAAAACATTCAGTACTTC
CASSLYAVEAKNIQYF
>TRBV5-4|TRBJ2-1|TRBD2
TGTGCCAGCAGCCGGGTAGCGGGAGGGTCCTACAATGAGCAGTTCTTC
CASSRVAGGSYNEQFF
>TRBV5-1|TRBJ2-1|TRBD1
TGCGCCAGCAGCTTACAGGGGGCTGAATACAATGAGCAGTTCTTC
CASSLQGAEYNEQFF
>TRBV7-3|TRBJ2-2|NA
TGTGCCAGCAGCTCCTACACCGGGGAGCTGTTTTTT
CASSSYTGELFF
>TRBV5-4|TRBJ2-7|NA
TGTGCCAGCAGCCTGTCCGCTAGGGGCCTCGAGCAGTACTTC
CASSLSARGLEQYF
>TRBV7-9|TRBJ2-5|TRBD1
TGTGCCAGCAGCTTAGTAGGAGCGCAGGGGGCTGGAGAGACCCAGTACTTC
CASSLVGAQGAGETQYF
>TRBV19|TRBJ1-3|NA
TGTGCCAGTAGTCCACGAGACAGGCGAAACACCATATATTTT
CASSPRDRRNTIYF